This T cell receptor beta chain appears in the sequencing data of a study of cytomegalovirus exposure and HLA in healthy donors. Points from the study as a whole: Other equally common chains were less clonally expanded than HLA-associated TCR beta chains, a later analysis showed. Cytomegalovirus-associated status was assigned to approximately 160 TCR beta chains.

CDR1 and CDR2 from the germline V gene are MNHEY and SMNVEV (reference sequence). The CDR3 loop spans 15 amino acids. Trimming removed 2 bases from V and 2 bases from J, with 12 bases in between. Details on this clone: Its antigen is unidentified.

Use of 60 Vbeta and 13 Jbeta primers characterized the PCR. Assay: immunoSEQ multiplex PCR; the TCRdb copy retains only in-frame clones and omits some. This table has 100,000 to 120,000 clones, less than 80% appearing once. The source of this sequence is a man between 25 and 39 years old in good health and CMV-seronegative. V usage is TRBV27 and J usage is TRBJ1-2; no definite D call. Sequenced material: PBMCs. This CDR3 is CASSLKAGPNYGYTF. The CDR3 nucleotides read TGTGCCAGCAGTTTAAAGGCAGGTCCCAACTATGGCTACACCTTC.